One and the same sample provided the 31 T cell receptor beta chains below, sequenced in a study of preoperative IRX-2 immunotherapy in early breast cancer. Sequenced by immunoSEQ multiplex PCR; TCRdb stores in-frame clones only, minus some. The data show 25,000 to 30,000 clones, 70% to 85% seen once. Treatment reported: preoperative locoregional IRX-2 cytokine immunotherapy. The material was obtained from a patient treated with IRX-2 immunotherapy. All receptors come from a human donor with breast cancer.

The chain joins TRBV28 to TRBJ2-7, with D possibly matching TRBD2 (6 bases). V gave up 5 bases and J gave up 1 base, with 15 bases separating them. The germline gives CDR1 MDHEN, CDR2 SYDVKM. The CDR3 consists of 15 residues. This CDR3 is CASSGVGRGSYEQYF. In DNA form, the CDR3 reads TGTGCCAGCAGTGGAGTGGGGCGGGGTTCCTACGAGCAGTACTTC.

The chain links TRBV29-1 to TRBJ1-2; no clear D. The CDR3 is 12 amino acids. Germline V gene data show CDR1 as SQVTM and CDR2 as ANQGSEA. Trimming removed 7 bases from V and 7 bases from J, with 16 bases in between. The CDR3 region is CSGQRGTFGYTF. The CDR3 DNA reads TGCAGCGGCCAGAGAGGCACGTTTGGCTACACCTTC.

This clone has just one count. The V gene is TRBV6-8, the J gene TRBJ2-7; D is unclear. The germline V gene encodes CDR1 MNHGY and CDR2 SAAAGT. Trimming shortened V by 0 bases and J by 1 base, and 4 bases separated the two germline ends. The CDR3 extends over 13 amino acids. The CDR3 DNA reads as TGTGCCAGCAGTTACTCAGGATCCTACGAGCAGTACTTC. Translating it yields CASSYSGSYEQYF.

The CDR3 DNA follows: TGTGCCAGCTCACCAAATTTTGTCTACAATGAGCAGTTCTTC. Its protein is CASSPNFVYNEQFF. The V call is TRBV18, the J call TRBJ2-1, with no clear D. Germline CDR1 KGHSH, CDR2 LQKENI. Deletions cut 2 bases from V and 3 bases from J, with 8 bases between. This CDR3 is 14 amino acids long.

The CDR3 here is CASSRTGAGANVLTF. CDR3 coding DNA: TGTGCCAGTAGTCGGACAGGGGCTGGGGCCAACGTCCTGACTTTC. The chain is built from TRBV19 and TRBJ2-6; 9 bases fit TRBD1. The CDR3 runs 15 residues. J lost 2 bases, V lost 5 bases, and 1 base had no gene match. The germline V gene encodes CDR1 LNHDA and CDR2 SQIVND (reference sequence).

This clone turned up a few times. The gene calls are TRBV11-3 and TRBJ1-6; 7 positions agree with TRBD1. The trim removed 4 bases at V and 7 bases at J, leaving 7 bases unmatched. This CDR3 region has 15 residues. Germline CDR1 is SGHNT and CDR2 is YENEEA. The CDR3 loop is CASSSQGIGNSPLHF. In DNA, the CDR3 is TGTGCCAGCAGCTCACAGGGGATTGGAAATTCACCCCTCCACTTT.

V gene TRBV11-3 combines with J gene TRBJ2-7, with 11 bases fitting TRBD2. With 5 bases clipped from V and 2 bases from J, the junction kept 11 bases outside the gene matches. The germline gives CDR1 SGHNT, CDR2 YENEEA. The CDR3 contains 17 residues. The CDR3 reads CASSLRGGTSGPYEQYF. The CDR3 DNA reads TGTGCCAGCAGCCTCCGGGGGGGGACTAGCGGCCCCTACGAGCAGTACTTC.

This chain's CDR3 is CSTRQPYQETQYF. The CDR3 bases are TGCAGCACCCGACAGCCGTACCAAGAGACCCAGTACTTC. The chain is built from TRBV29-1 and TRBJ2-5, with D perhaps matching TRBD1 (5 bases). The germline V and J ends were trimmed by 8 bases and 0 bases, with 13 bases remaining between them. Germline V gene data show CDR1 as SQVTM and CDR2 as ANQGSEA. This CDR3 region has 13 residues.

The chain employs TRBV11-3 and TRBJ1-2; D remains ambiguous. V shed 5 bases and J shed 2 bases, with 12 bases lying between them. This CDR3 is built from 14 residues. Per germline, CDR1 SGHNT and CDR2 YENEEA. The CDR3 region has the DNA TGTGCCAGCAGCCCCCCCGGCGGCAACTATGGCTACACCTTC. Its protein is CASSPPGGNYGYTF.

The chain has TRBV6-8 and TRBJ1-4, with D uncertain. V was shortened by 6 bases and J by 3 bases, with 14 bases between the two germline ends. Germline V lookup: CDR1 MNHGY, CDR2 SAAAGT. The CDR3 runs to 15 residues. In DNA, the CDR3 is TGTGCCAGCAGCCGATCACCTACACCTAATGAAAAACTGTTTTTT. Protein product: CASSRSPTPNEKLFF.

The genes are TRBV11-3 and TRBJ1-4; tentative D call: TRBD1 (5 bases). CDR1 is SGHNT and CDR2 is YENEEA in the germline V gene. V lost 2 bases and J lost 8, with 18 bases in between. The CDR3 runs to 16 residues. CDR3 nucleotides: TGTGCCAGCAGCTTAACCGGATTAGGGGCGGGGGAAAAACTGTTTTTT. This encodes CASSLTGLGAGEKLFF.

The chain combines TRBV30 with TRBJ2-7, with TRBD1 matching 7 bases. With 0 bases clipped from V and 2 bases from J, the junction kept 13 bases outside the gene matches. The CDR3 covers 17 residues. Germline V lookup: CDR1 GTSNPN, CDR2 SVGIG (reference sequence). CDR3 residues: CAWSVQKGARFTYEQYF. The CDR3 DNA is TGTGCCTGGAGTGTACAGAAGGGGGCGCGTTTTACCTACGAGCAGTACTTC.

This clone was counted once. V usage is TRBV11-3 and J usage is TRBJ2-5, with D perhaps matching TRBD1 (6 bases). Germline V CDR1 and CDR2: SGHNT, YENEEA. V lost 3 bases to trimming and J lost 5 bases, with 16 bases between them. CDR3 length equals 15 residues. CDR3 DNA: TGTGCCAGCAGCTTGGGACCAGGGGTAGGGGAGACCCAGTACTTC. Its translation: CASSLGPGVGETQYF.

This clone was detected only once. The DNA for the CDR3 is TGTGCCAGCAGAAAAGAGGGGAACACTGAAGCTTTCTTT. Protein product: CASRKEGNTEAFF. This chain links TRBV18 with TRBJ1-1, with no clear D. Germline assignment: CDR1 KGHSH and CDR2 LQKENI. This CDR3 region has 13 residues. V lost 8 bases to trimming and J lost 1 base, with 11 bases between them.

The chain recombines TRBV29-1 with TRBJ1-2, with D perhaps matching TRBD1 (5 bases). The CDR3 covers 14 residues. Per germline, CDR1 SQVTM and CDR2 ANQGSEA. Trimming pared 6 bases from V and 1 base from J, leaving 15 bases between. In DNA, the CDR3 is TGCAGCGTAGAGGACCGGGGACTTAACTATGGCTACACCTTC. It yields the protein CSVEDRGLNYGYTF.

The V call is TRBV7-4, the J call TRBJ2-7; 8 bases line up with TRBD2. This CDR3 is built from 13 residues. The V gene end was trimmed by 6 bases and the J gene end by 5 bases; junction bases not matched to a gene: 6. Per the germline V gene, CDR1 is SGHVT and CDR2 is SQSDAQ. CDR3 loop: CASRPPGGDEQYF. CDR3 nucleotide sequence: TGTGCCAGCAGGCCCCCGGGAGGGGACGAGCAGTACTTC.

The chain couples TRBV19 to TRBJ1-3; D might be TRBD1 (6 bases). V was shortened by 1 base and J by 0 bases, with 13 bases between the two germline ends. The germline V gene encodes CDR1 LNHDA and CDR2 SQIVND (reference sequence). The CDR3 runs to 17 residues. The CDR3 sequence: CASSIVGQLFSGNTIYF. CDR3 bases: TGTGCCAGTAGTATAGTGGGACAACTGTTCTCTGGAAACACCATATATTTT.

The chain recombines TRBV19 with TRBJ1-1; D remains unclear. Germline-derived CDR1 and CDR2 are LNHDA and SQIVND (reference sequence). CDR3 length: 12 residues. Trimming removed 5 bases at V and 4 bases at J, with 8 bases between. In nucleotides, the CDR3 is TGTGCCAGTAGTTCCCAACTCACTGAAGCTTTCTTT. Translated: CASSSQLTEAFF.

A single count supports this clone. J is TRBJ1-6 and V is TRBV6-8; D unresolved. The CDR3 extends over 13 amino acids. Germline CDR1 and CDR2: MNHGY and SAAAGT. The V gene lost 4 bases and the J gene lost 7 bases, with 8 bases spanning the gap. The CDR3 DNA reads as TGTGCCAGCAGTTGGGATGGCAATTCACCCCTCCACTTT. Residues: CASSWDGNSPLHF.

The rearrangement uses TRBV7-1 and TRBJ2-7; maybe TRBD1 (5 bases). TRBV7-1 is marked as an open reading frame, function uncertain. V lost 5 bases and J lost 1, with 9 bases in between. The CDR3 extends over 13 amino acids. CDR3 in DNA: TGTGCCAGCAGCACCGACAGTTCCTACGAGCAGTACTTC. Translated, it gives CASSTDSSYEQYF.

The sample holds a few counts of this clone. The chain employs TRBV28 and TRBJ2-7; possibly TRBD1 for D (5 bases). This CDR3 is built from 16 residues. V was cut by 6 bases and J by 0 bases, with 18 bases left in between. Per germline, CDR1 MDHEN and CDR2 SYDVKM. In nucleotides, the CDR3 is TGTGCCAGCAGCCCCCCAGGGCAGAGGAGCTCCTACGAGCAGTACTTC. Translating it yields CASSPPGQRSSYEQYF.

This rearrangement joins TRBV19 to TRBJ2-5; 11 bases map to TRBD1. The CDR3 is 17 amino acids. Germline CDR1 and CDR2: LNHDA and SQIVND (reference sequence). The ends lost 0 bases at V and 4 bases at J; junction bases unmatched: 7. CDR3 residues: CASSIDLDRGLGETQYF. The CDR3, as DNA: TGTGCCAGTAGTATAGATTTGGACAGGGGGCTGGGAGAGACCCAGTACTTC.

V gene TRBV19 combines with J gene TRBJ1-6; D is uncertain. Germline V CDR1 and CDR2: LNHDA, SQIVND (reference sequence). This CDR3 is built from 18 residues. V gave up 4 bases and J gave up 0 bases, with 16 bases separating them. The CDR3 loop reads CASSTGFRASSYNSPLHF. CDR3 nucleotides: TGTGCCAGTAGTACTGGGTTTCGGGCCAGCTCCTATAATTCACCCCTCCACTTT.

The chain couples TRBV19 to TRBJ2-3; the D call may be TRBD1 or TRBD2 (5 bases each). Per germline, CDR1 LNHDA and CDR2 SQIVND (reference sequence). This CDR3 contains 14 residues. Trimming removed 1 base at V and 9 bases at J, with 14 bases between. CDR3 nucleotide sequence: TGTGCCAGTAGTATAGTTCGGGACGCATTAACGCAGTATTTT. Translating it yields CASSIVRDALTQYF.

The chain joins TRBV6-8 to TRBJ1-1, with D tentatively TRBD1 (6 bases). The CDR3 runs 14 residues. V was shortened by 6 bases and J by 1 base, with 12 bases between the two germline ends. The germline gives CDR1 MNHGY, CDR2 SAAAGT. CDR3 sequence: CASRPGHENTEAFF. CDR3 bases: TGTGCCAGCAGACCGGGACACGAGAACACTGAAGCTTTCTTT.

This clone was detected a few times. The chain joins TRBV18 to TRBJ2-5; D unresolved. Trimming took 1 base from V and 3 from J, leaving 6 bases between them. Germline V gene lookup returns CDR1 KGHSH and CDR2 LQKENI. The CDR3 is 13 residues long. This chain's CDR3 is CASSPLEEETQYF. The CDR3 DNA reads as TGTGCCAGCTCACCACTCGAGGAAGAGACCCAGTACTTC.

The J gene is TRBJ2-3, the V gene TRBV23-1, with 8 bases that match TRBD1. TRBV23-1 is assigned to the ORF class and has an uncertain function. V shed 6 bases, J shed 2 bases, and the junction held 10 bases outside the gene matches. The CDR3 contains 16 residues. The CDR3 spells CASSQTGQAYTDTQYF. The DNA for the CDR3 is TGCGCCAGCAGCCAAACGGGACAGGCATACACAGATACGCAGTATTTT.

The rearrangement joins TRBV19 to TRBJ1-4; possibly TRBD1 for D (6 bases). The CDR3 is made up of 17 amino acids. V lost 6 bases and J 7 bases, leaving 24 bases between the germline ends. CDR1 is LNHDA and CDR2 is SQIVND in the germline V gene (reference sequence). CDR3 sequence: CASRQPRWGAGSEKLFF. CDR3 nucleotides: TGTGCCAGTAGGCAACCCCGTTGGGGGGCTGGTAGTGAAAAACTGTTTTTT. Full variable domain (rest looked up from reference TRBV19 and TRBJ1-4): DGGITQSPKYLFRKEGQNVTLSCEQNLNHDAMYWYRQDPGQGLRLIYYSQIVNDFQKGDIAEGYSVSREKKESFPLTVTSAQKNPTAFYLCASRQPRWGAGSEKLFFGSGTQLSVL.

The chain carries TRBV15 and TRBJ2-5; 7 bases are a match to TRBD1. Trimming took 0 bases from V and 0 from J; bases not matched to a gene: 4. The germline gives CDR1 LNHNV, CDR2 YYDKDF (reference sequence). The CDR3 has 16 amino acids. CDR3 nucleotides: TGTGCCACCAGCAGAGATACCAGGGGGTACCAAGAGACCCAGTACTTC. Translating gives CATSRDTRGYQETQYF.

Notes on this clone: The junction shows a germline mismatch at one end, possibly a read error. CDR3 protein: CTSSPLADLYNEQFF. The CDR3 nucleotides read TGTACCAGCTCACCTCTAGCGGACCTCTACAATGAGCAGTTCTTC. The chain has TRBV18 and TRBJ2-1; 7 bases are a match to TRBD2. Germline CDR1 KGHSH, CDR2 LQKENI. The CDR3 sequence is 15 residues long.

This clone has a handful of counts. The chain links TRBV11-3 to TRBJ2-2; 7 bases are shared with TRBD1. The V gene's germline CDR1 is SGHNT and CDR2 YENEEA. This CDR3 spans 17 amino acids. J was trimmed by 4 bases and V by 5 bases; bases with no gene match: 13. CDR3 region: CASSPVPGQNFTGELFF. The CDR3 DNA reads TGTGCCAGCAGCCCGGTCCCGGGACAGAACTTCACCGGGGAGCTGTTTTTT.